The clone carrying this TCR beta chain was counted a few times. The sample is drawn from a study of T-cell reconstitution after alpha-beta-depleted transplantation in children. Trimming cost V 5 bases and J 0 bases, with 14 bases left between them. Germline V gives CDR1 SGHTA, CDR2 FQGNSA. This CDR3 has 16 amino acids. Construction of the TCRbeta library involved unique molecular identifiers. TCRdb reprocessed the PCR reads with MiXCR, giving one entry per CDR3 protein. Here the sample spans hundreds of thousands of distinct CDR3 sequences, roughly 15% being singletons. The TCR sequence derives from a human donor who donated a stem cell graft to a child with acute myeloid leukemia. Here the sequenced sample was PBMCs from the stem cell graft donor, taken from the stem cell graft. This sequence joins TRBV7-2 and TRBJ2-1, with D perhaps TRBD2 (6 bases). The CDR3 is CASSGGTVSSYNEQFF. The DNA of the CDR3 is TGTGCCAGCAGCGGAGGGACGGTGAGCTCCTACAATGAGCAGTTCTTC.